The 25 T cell receptor beta chains in this list originate from one sample, sequenced in a study of blood T cell repertoires in COVID-19. Clones were sequenced by immunoSEQ multiplex PCR, and TCRdb holds only the in-frame ones, with some missing. This sample yields tens of thousands of clones, of which 90% to 95% are seen a single time; roughly 3.9% belongs to the top ten. Sample: peripheral blood. The receptor set was obtained from a man aged 50 or older with acute or convalescent COVID-19.

This clone came up a few times. The V gene is TRBV6-5, the J gene TRBJ1-1, with D possibly matching TRBD1 (6 bases). This CDR3 contains 12 residues. Trimming took off 5 bases at V and 6 bases at J, with 10 bases between the two ends. Germline values: CDR1 MNHEY, CDR2 SVGAGI. The CDR3 region is CASSPGAPEAFF. The CDR3 nucleotides are TGTGCCAGCAGTCCAGGGGCCCCTGAAGCTTTCTTT.

The gene calls are TRBV5-5 and TRBJ1-5; D gene uncertain. CDR3 size: 13 residues. The V gene's germline CDR1 is SGHKS and CDR2 YYEKEE (reference sequence). V lost 3 bases, J lost 7 bases, and 11 bases lay in between. The CDR3 here is CASSSNLNQPQHF. The CDR3 region has the DNA TGTGCCAGCAGCTCTAACTTAAACCAGCCCCAGCATTTT.

The chain has TRBV7-9 and TRBJ2-2; D perhaps matches TRBD2 (5 bases). Germline values: CDR1 SEHNR, CDR2 FQNEAQ (reference sequence). The V end lost 5 bases, the J end lost 3 bases, and 13 bases lay between the germline ends. CDR3 length equals 15 residues. The CDR3: CASSTASGYTGELFF. The CDR3 DNA reads as TGTGCCAGCAGCACGGCGAGCGGATACACCGGGGAGCTGTTTTTT.

The J gene is TRBJ1-6, the V gene TRBV7-2; 7 bases are a match to TRBD1. CDR1 SGHTA and CDR2 FQGNSA come from the germline V gene. With V trimmed by 4 bases and J by 7 bases, 7 bases remained unmatched. The CDR3 has 15 residues. The CDR3 protein is CASSSAGTVNSPLHF. The CDR3 DNA reads TGTGCCAGCAGCTCGGCCGGGACAGTCAATTCACCCCTCCACTTT.

This chain uses TRBV18 with TRBJ2-7; 9 bases match TRBD2. J lost 1 base, V lost 2 bases, and 3 bases had no gene match. Germline assignment: CDR1 KGHSH and CDR2 LQKENI. CDR3 length equals 15 residues. This chain's CDR3 is CASSPGLAGSYEQYF. The CDR3 bases are TGTGCCAGCTCACCAGGGCTAGCGGGATCCTACGAGCAGTACTTC.

The chain is built from TRBV7-9 and TRBJ1-2; TRBD1 matches at 10 bases. CDR3 length: 15 residues. With 3 bases clipped from V and 4 bases from J, the junction kept 5 bases outside the gene matches. From germline, CDR1 is SEHNR and CDR2 FQNEAQ (reference sequence). This chain's CDR3 is CASSFGDRGSYGYTF. CDR3 nucleotides: TGTGCCAGCAGCTTTGGGGACAGGGGCTCCTATGGCTACACCTTC.

This rearrangement joins TRBV19 to TRBJ1-4; 9 bases fit TRBD1. CDR3 length: 15 residues. Unmatched junction bases numbered 5, after V lost 3 bases and J lost 6 bases. CDR1 is LNHDA and CDR2 is SQIVND in the germline V gene (reference sequence). CDR3 DNA: TGTGCCAGTAGTATCGGGGACAGGGACGATGAAAAACTGTTTTTT. Protein product: CASSIGDRDDEKLFF.

The gene calls are TRBV7-2 and TRBJ2-3, with 12 bases that match TRBD2. CDR3 length: 16 residues. The V gene end was trimmed by 4 bases and the J gene end by 2 bases; junction bases not matched to a gene: 4. Per the germline V gene, CDR1 is SGHTA and CDR2 is FQGNSA. CDR3 nucleotide sequence: TGTGCCAGCAGCTCCGGACTAGCGGGGAACACAGATACGCAGTATTTT. Protein sequence: CASSSGLAGNTDTQYF. The full variable domain, completed using reference TRBV7-2 and TRBJ2-3, is GAGVSQSPSNKVTEKGKDVELRCDPISGHTALYWYRQSLGQGLEFLIYFQGNSAPDKSGLPSDRFSAERTGGSVSTLTIQRTQQEDSAVYLCASSSGLAGNTDTQYFGPGTRLTVL.

This chain connects TRBV5-1 to TRBJ2-7, with D possibly TRBD2 on 6 matching bases. V lost 3 bases and J 1 base, leaving 17 bases between the germline ends. The CDR3 runs to 16 residues. In germline, CDR1 is SGHRS, CDR2 YFSETQ. As DNA, the CDR3 is TGCGCCAGCAGCTGGGTCCTGGGGGGATCTTCCTACGAGCAGTACTTC. Protein product: CASSWVLGGSSYEQYF. Looking up the rest from reference TRBV5-1 and TRBJ2-7 gives the full variable domain: KAGVTQTPRYLIKTRGQQVTLSCSPISGHRSVSWYQQTPGQGLQFLFEYFSETQRNKGNFPGRFSGRQFSNSRSEMNVSTLELGDSALYLCASSWVLGGSSYEQYFGPGTRLTVT.

The chain links TRBV5-8 to TRBJ1-4, with D tentatively TRBD1 (6 bases). Germline lookup yields CDR1 SGHTS and CDR2 YDEGEE. The CDR3 is made up of 16 amino acids. Trimming pared 3 bases from V and 7 bases from J, leaving 19 bases between. CDR3 nucleotide sequence: TGTGCCAGCAGCTGGAAGCCCCCGGGACACCTTGAAAAACTGTTTTTT. Translated, it gives CASSWKPPGHLEKLFF.

The DNA for the CDR3 is TGTGCCAGCAGTTTCTCCAAATCTCAAGCACTAGCACGCGAGCAGTACTTC. It specifies CASSFSKSQALAREQYF. This rearrangement joins TRBV27 to TRBJ2-7; D possibly corresponds to TRBD2 (6 bases). Germline CDR1 reads MNHEY; CDR2 reads SMNVEV (reference sequence). This CDR3 comprises 17 residues. Trimming shortened V by 3 bases and J by 6 bases, and 24 bases separated the two germline ends.

This chain connects TRBV4-1 to TRBJ2-7; D ambiguous. Trimming pared 0 bases from V and 9 bases from J, leaving 9 bases between. The germline V gene encodes CDR1 MGHRA and CDR2 YSYEKL. The CDR3 covers 12 residues. CDR3 sequence reads: CASSQDGQTQYF. Here the CDR3 DNA reads TGCGCCAGCAGCCAAGATGGGCAGACGCAGTACTTC.

The V gene is TRBV19, the J gene TRBJ2-1; 10 bases agree with TRBD1. The germline gives CDR1 LNHDA, CDR2 SQIVND (reference sequence). After removal of 2 bases from V and 5 bases from J, the junction contained 3 bases not matched to a gene. CDR3 length equals 15 residues. CDR3: CASSIRQGANNEQFF. Written as DNA, the CDR3 is TGTGCCAGTAGTATACGACAGGGGGCCAACAATGAGCAGTTCTTC. Full variable domain (outside the CDR3, taken from reference TRBV19 and TRBJ2-1): DGGITQSPKYLFRKEGQNVTLSCEQNLNHDAMYWYRQDPGQGLRLIYYSQIVNDFQKGDIAEGYSVSREKKESFPLTVTSAQKNPTAFYLCASSIRQGANNEQFFGPGTRLTVL.

A single count supports this clone. The rearrangement links TRBV18 to TRBJ1-3; 11 bases agree with TRBD1. J was trimmed by 4 bases and V by 3 bases; bases with no gene match: 5. CDR3 length equals 16 residues. Germline CDR1 KGHSH, CDR2 LQKENI. The CDR3 reads CASSPMDRGLGNTIYF. The CDR3 DNA reads as TGTGCCAGCTCACCCATGGACAGGGGGCTAGGAAACACCATATATTTT.

This chain joins TRBV3-1 (or the pseudogene TRBV3-2) and TRBJ2-7; 7 bases are shared with TRBD1. CDR3 size: 16 residues. After removal of 1 base from V and 2 bases from J, the junction contained 8 bases not matched to a gene. Germline assignment: CDR1 LGHDT and CDR2 YNNKEL (reference sequence). The chain's CDR3 is CASSQGPTGNPYEQYF. The DNA of the CDR3 is TGTGCCAGCAGCCAAGGGCCGACAGGGAACCCCTACGAGCAGTACTTC.

J is TRBJ2-1 and V is TRBV20-1; 12 bases align to TRBD2. The junction had 8 bases not matched to a gene; V was cut back by 3 bases and J by 8 bases. CDR1 and CDR2 from the germline V gene are DFQATT and SNEGSKA (reference sequence). The CDR3 is 15 amino acids. The CDR3 bases are TGCAGTGCTAGTGAGAGACTAGCGGGAGTGGATGAGCAGTTCTTC. Amino acid sequence: CSASERLAGVDEQFF.

This chain joins TRBV6-1 and TRBJ2-3; no firm D call. V dropped 0 bases and J dropped 7 bases, with 5 bases sitting between them. Germline values: CDR1 MNHNS, CDR2 SASEGT. There are 12 residues in the CDR3. The CDR3 loop is CASSEARHTQYF. The CDR3 DNA follows: TGTGCCAGCAGTGAAGCGCGGCATACGCAGTATTTT.

The chain carries TRBV11-2 and TRBJ2-2; 7 bases align to TRBD1. This CDR3 is 16 amino acids long. The J segment lost 2 bases and the V segment lost 6 bases, leaving 9 bases of the junction unmatched. Germline loops: CDR1 SGHAT, CDR2 FQNNGV. The CDR3 coding sequence is TGTGCCAGCAGAACGATCCGGGACAGAAACACCGGGGAGCTGTTTTTT. Translation gives CASRTIRDRNTGELFF.

Only one count was recorded for this clone. This chain links TRBV3-1 (or the pseudogene TRBV3-2) with TRBJ1-5, with D possibly matching TRBD1 (6 bases). CDR1 is LGHDT and CDR2 is YNNKEL in the germline V gene (reference sequence). The CDR3 is made up of 19 amino acids. Trimming cost V 1 base and J 1 base, with 20 bases left between them. The CDR3: CASSQVYRVLGESNQPQHF. CDR3 bases: TGTGCCAGCAGCCAAGTTTACAGGGTCCTAGGGGAGAGCAATCAGCCCCAGCATTTT.

The genes are TRBV2 and TRBJ2-1; TRBD2 matches at 9 bases. The germline CDR1 and CDR2 sequences are SNHLY and FYNNEI. J lost 8 bases, V lost 6 bases, and 11 bases had no gene match. The CDR3 has 15 residues. CDR3 residues: CASSPALAGFDEQFF. The CDR3 DNA sequence: TGTGCCAGCAGCCCTGCGCTAGCGGGATTCGATGAGCAGTTCTTC. Full variable domain (missing parts from reference TRBV2 and TRBJ2-1): EPEVTQTPSHQVTQMGQEVILRCVPISNHLYFYWYRQILGQKVEFLVSFYNNEISEKSEIFDDQFSVERPDGSNFTLKIRSTKLEDSAMYFCASSPALAGFDEQFFGPGTRLTVL.

J is TRBJ2-1 and V is TRBV29-1; D remains ambiguous. The V gene's germline CDR1 is SQVTM and CDR2 ANQGSEA. Trimming took off 3 bases at V and 1 base at J, with 13 bases between the two ends. The length of the CDR3 is 15 residues. The CDR3 DNA sequence: TGCAGCGTTGATATTCGGGTTTCGTCCTACAATGAGCAGTTCTTC. Amino acids: CSVDIRVSSYNEQFF.

The CDR3 protein is CASSLRLADLYNEQFF. CDR3 bases: TGTGCCAGCTCACTTAGACTAGCGGACCTCTACAATGAGCAGTTCTTC. V gene TRBV18 combines with J gene TRBJ2-1; 9 nucleotides match TRBD2. V lost 4 bases, J lost 3 bases, and 7 bases stayed unmatched. Germline CDR1 is KGHSH and CDR2 is LQKENI. This CDR3 has 16 amino acids. The full variable domain, its missing parts supplied by reference TRBV18 and TRBJ2-1, is NAGVMQNPRHLVRRRGQEARLRCSPMKGHSHVYWYRQLPEEGLKFMVYLQKENIIDESGMPKERFSAEFPKEGPSILRIQQVVRGDSAAYFCASSLRLADLYNEQFFGPGTRLTVL.

The gene calls are TRBV24-1 and TRBJ1-2; tentative D call: TRBD1 (5 bases). This CDR3 spans 15 amino acids. CDR1 is KGHDR and CDR2 is SFDVKD in the germline V gene. V lost 3 bases and J 8 bases, leaving 18 bases between the germline ends. The CDR3 region has the DNA TGTGCCACCAGTGATCCTCACGGGGGGGGGTTCGGCTACACCTTC. As protein: CATSDPHGGGFGYTF.

This clone was seen only once. One end of the junction is discordant with germline, which a read error may explain. V gene TRBV20-1 combines with J gene TRBJ1-3; D not resolved. The CDR3 has 11 residues. In germline, CDR1 is DFQATT, CDR2 SNEGSKA (reference sequence). Written as DNA, the CDR3 is TGCAGTGCTAGAGTTGGAGACACCATATATTTT. Protein product: CSARVGDTIYF.

The CDR3 bases are TGCGCCAGCAGCTTCGTCGCCGGGGACACCGGGGAGCTGTTTTTT. Protein: CASSFVAGDTGELFF. The rearrangement links TRBV5-1 to TRBJ2-2; D is perhaps TRBD2 (5 bases). Per the germline V gene, CDR1 is SGHRS and CDR2 is YFSETQ. The CDR3 contains 15 residues. V lost 2 bases, J lost 3 bases, and 11 bases lay in between.